This passage covers 8 T cell receptor beta chains from one sample sequenced in a study of beta chain features in type 1 diabetes. The entirety of the isolated RNA underwent reverse transcription, so expressed TCRB transcripts were sequenced. Using immunoSEQ multiplex PCR, the repertoire was profiled, and TCRdb retains in-frame clones only, with some absent. This sample has about 260,000 clones, with about 70% found just once. Sequencing was carried out using naive CD4+ T cells from blood. All receptors come from a young man in good health.

The chain couples TRBV29-1 to TRBJ2-1; D is possibly TRBD1 or TRBD2 (6 bases each). CDR1 and CDR2 from the germline V gene are SQVTM and ANQGSEA. This CDR3 has 12 residues. V lost 6 bases, J lost 3 bases, and 9 bases lay in between. The CDR3 here is CSVGGNYNEQFF. CDR3 nucleotides: TGCAGCGTCGGGGGCAACTACAATGAGCAGTTCTTC.

V gene TRBV7-8 combines with J gene TRBJ2-1; D unclear. The CDR3 is 14 residues long. V dropped 3 bases and J dropped 7 bases, with 13 bases sitting between them. Germline V gene data show CDR1 as SGHVS and CDR2 as FQNEAQ. The CDR3: CASSFQAPLNEQFF. The CDR3 DNA follows: TGTGCCAGCAGCTTCCAGGCGCCTTTGAATGAGCAGTTCTTC.

V usage is TRBV30 and J usage is TRBJ2-5; D gene unclear. CDR1 is GTSNPN and CDR2 is SVGIG in the germline V gene (reference sequence). The CDR3 is 14 residues long. The CDR3 here is CAYLSLGTQETQYF. The CDR3, as DNA: TGTGCGTACTTATCCCTAGGAACCCAAGAGACCCAGTACTTC.

This clone was detected only a few times. The V and J genes are TRBV29-1 and TRBJ2-1, with D possibly matching TRBD1 (5 bases). V dropped 3 bases and J dropped 6 bases, with 18 bases sitting between them. Germline CDR1 and CDR2: SQVTM and ANQGSEA. The CDR3 totals 15 residues. The chain's CDR3 is CSVDLRKFQGNEQFF. DNA of the CDR3: TGCAGCGTTGATCTCAGGAAATTTCAGGGCAATGAGCAGTTCTTC.

CDR3 protein: CASSSGTSGYEQYF. CDR3 DNA: TGTGCCAGCAGTTCAGGGACTAGCGGCTACGAGCAGTACTTC. The rearrangement links TRBV2 to TRBJ2-7; 11 nucleotides align to TRBD2. This CDR3 has 14 amino acids. The V gene end was trimmed by 5 bases and the J gene end by 3 bases; junction bases not matched to a gene: 3. Looked up from germline, CDR1 is SNHLY and CDR2 is FYNNEI.

V and J are TRBV18 and TRBJ1-5, with D possibly matching TRBD1 (5 bases). This CDR3 is built from 15 residues. The V end was cut by 3 bases, the J end by 2 bases, with 11 bases between. The germline CDR1 and CDR2 sequences are KGHSH and LQKENI. The CDR3 bases are TGTGCCAGCTCACCCCCCGGGGACCGCAATCAGCCCCAGCATTTT. The encoded protein is CASSPPGDRNQPQHF.

The chain joins TRBV4-2 to TRBJ1-5; D is unclear. V dropped 0 bases and J dropped 10 bases, with 10 bases sitting between them. Germline assignment: CDR1 LGHNA and CDR2 YNFKEQ. The CDR3 spans 13 residues. The CDR3 sequence is CASSQETVGPQHF. The DNA of the CDR3 is TGTGCCAGCAGCCAAGAGACGGTGGGTCCCCAGCATTTT.

This clone turned up a few times. The V call is TRBV9, the J call TRBJ2-4, with TRBD2 matching 8 bases. Germline V CDR1 and CDR2: SGDLS, YYNGEE. V shed 4 bases and J 2 bases; nucleotides not matched to a gene: 5. The CDR3 runs 15 residues. The CDR3 DNA reads as TGTGCCAGCAGCCCCCGGGGGGGGCCCAAAAACATTCAGTACTTC. It encodes CASSPRGGPKNIQYF.